The 19 T cell receptor beta chains in this list originate from one sample, sequenced in a study of cytomegalovirus exposure and HLA in healthy donors. 13 Jbeta primers and 60 Vbeta primers were used for the PCR. Libraries were prepared by immunoSEQ multiplex PCR; TCRdb keeps only in-frame clonotypes and omits some of them. This table holds about 86,000 clones, just over 70% found once. The sample consisted of PBMCs. All receptors come from a man aged 55 to 69 in good health and CMV-seronegative.

J is TRBJ2-1 and V is TRBV7-9; the D gene is possibly TRBD1 (6 bases). The V gene lost 5 bases and the J gene lost 10 bases, with 18 bases spanning the gap. CDR1 SEHNR and CDR2 FQNEAQ come from the germline V gene (reference sequence). This CDR3 region has 14 residues. CDR3 sequence: CASSRVGAPFEQFF. The DNA for the CDR3 is TGTGCCAGCAGCCGCGTGGGGGCCCCGTTCGAGCAGTTCTTC. Using reference TRBV7-9 and TRBJ2-1 for the parts outside the CDR3, the full variable domain is DTGVSQNPRHKITKRGQNVTFRCDPISEHNRLYWYRQTLGQGPEFLTYFQNEAQLEKSRLLSDRFSAERPKGSFSTLEIQRTEQGDSAMYLCASSRVGAPFEQFFGPGTRLTVL.

CDR3 region: CASSFPIGQGYEQYF. CDR3 coding DNA: TGTGCCAGCAGCTTCCCCATAGGACAGGGCTACGAGCAGTACTTC. The gene calls are TRBV7-2 and TRBJ2-7, with TRBD1 identical over 8 bases. CDR1 is SGHTA and CDR2 is FQGNSA in the germline V gene. Trimming cost V 3 bases and J 3 bases; bases outside gene matches: 7. CDR3 length: 15 residues.

The gene calls are TRBV4-3 and TRBJ1-6, with D perhaps TRBD1 (5 bases). Trimming took off 3 bases at V and 10 bases at J, with 13 bases between the two ends. The CDR3 has 14 residues. CDR1 is LGHNA and CDR2 is YSLEER in the germline V gene. The CDR3 bases are TGCGCCAGCAGCCAGGCGGTGGGGGGATCACCCCTCCACTTT. Protein sequence: CASSQAVGGSPLHF.

The gene calls are TRBV4-3 and TRBJ2-1; 10 positions match TRBD2. Unmatched junction bases numbered 6, after V lost 1 base and J lost 9 bases. Per the germline V gene, CDR1 is LGHNA and CDR2 is YSLEER. The CDR3 sequence is 15 residues long. The CDR3 is CASSQVSSGGTEQFF. CDR3 sequence (DNA): TGCGCCAGCAGCCAAGTGTCTAGCGGGGGCACTGAGCAGTTCTTC.

The J gene is TRBJ2-2, the V gene TRBV6-1; D possibly corresponds to TRBD1 (5 bases). The CDR3 runs to 14 residues. Between the trimmed V and J ends, which lost 4 bases and 1 base, there was a span of 7 bases. From germline, CDR1 is MNHNS and CDR2 SASEGT. CDR3 bases: TGTGCCAGCAGTGGACAGCGGAACACCGGGGAGCTGTTTTTT. The encoded protein is CASSGQRNTGELFF.

The rearrangement uses TRBV4-1 and TRBJ2-3; D is unresolved. Germline assignment: CDR1 MGHRA and CDR2 YSYEKL. V was shortened by 1 base and J by 9 bases, with 20 bases between the two germline ends. The CDR3 has 16 amino acids. CDR3 DNA: TGCGCCAGCAGCCAAGCCGTCCCTCCGTACGAGTGGACGCAGTATTTT. Translating it yields CASSQAVPPYEWTQYF.

This chain links TRBV27 with TRBJ1-4; D gene unclear. This CDR3 has 15 amino acids. Trimming took off 4 bases at V and 3 bases at J, with 12 bases between the two ends. Germline V gene data show CDR1 as MNHEY and CDR2 as SMNVEV (reference sequence). CDR3 protein: CASSSLGESNEKLFF. DNA of the CDR3: TGTGCCAGCAGTTCGCTTGGGGAGTCTAATGAAAAACTGTTTTTT.

The sample holds many counts of this clone. J is TRBJ2-5 and V is TRBV7-9, with TRBD1 matching 8 bases. This CDR3 has 18 amino acids. From germline, CDR1 is SEHNR and CDR2 FQNEAQ (reference sequence). V was pared by 5 bases and J by 4 bases, with 18 bases of the junction left unmatched. CDR3 bases: TGTGCCAGCAGCCAGAGGTATAGCCGACAGGGGCGAGGAGAGACCCAGTACTTC. It translates to CASSQRYSRQGRGETQYF.

The DNA for the CDR3 is TGTGCCAGCAGCTTGTTAGTTCGTAGCGGCGGGGACAGATACGAGCAGTACTTC. Its translation: CASSLLVRSGGDRYEQYF. The rearrangement joins TRBV5-6 to TRBJ2-7; D is possibly TRBD1 (7 bases). Germline V gene sequence: CDR1 SGHDT, CDR2 YYEEEE. Trimming removed 1 base at V and 4 bases at J, with 24 bases between. CDR3 length equals 18 residues.

V is TRBV5-1 and J is TRBJ2-5; possible D gene TRBD1, 5 bases. The CDR3 length is 13 residues. The V end lost 4 bases, the J end lost 3 bases, and 10 bases lay between the germline ends. Germline loops: CDR1 SGHRS, CDR2 YFSETQ. The CDR3 nucleotides are TGCGCCAGCAGCGAGACAGCTAAAGAGACCCAGTACTTC. Residues: CASSETAKETQYF.

There are a few counts of this clone. An end of the junction does not agree with germline; a read error may underlie this. V usage is TRBV7-7 and J usage is TRBJ2-5, with 7 bases identical to TRBD2. Germline CDR1 reads SSHAT; CDR2 reads FNYEAQ (reference sequence). This CDR3 has 16 residues. The CDR3 DNA follows: TGTGCTAGCAGCTTGTCGGGAGGAATACTGGGAGAGACCCAGTACTTC. It specifies CASSLSGGILGETQYF.

This chain joins TRBV5-4 and TRBJ2-1; D remains unclear. Trimming took 0 bases from V and 0 from J, leaving 10 bases between them. This CDR3 is 16 amino acids long. Germline lookup yields CDR1 SGHNT and CDR2 YYREEE (reference sequence). Here the CDR3 DNA reads TGTGCCAGCAGCTTGGACCCTGAAGCCTCCTACAATGAGCAGTTCTTC. Translating it yields CASSLDPEASYNEQFF. The whole variable domain, remainder taken from reference TRBV5-4 and TRBJ2-1, is ETGVTQSPTHLIKTRGQQVTLRCSSQSGHNTVSWYQQALGQGPQFIFQYYREEENGRGNFPPRFSGLQFPNYSSELNVNALELDDSALYLCASSLDPEASYNEQFFGPGTRLTVL.

This clone occurred a few times. The chain employs TRBV9 and TRBJ2-3, with D uncertain. The CDR3 runs 13 residues. Germline loops: CDR1 SGDLS, CDR2 YYNGEE. The V gene lost 5 bases and the J gene lost 4 bases, with 11 bases spanning the gap. CDR3 sequence: CASSESGSDTQYF. CDR3 bases: TGTGCCAGCAGTGAATCGGGTTCAGATACGCAGTATTTT.

V usage is TRBV11-3 and J usage is TRBJ1-1, with D maybe TRBD1 (5 bases). The CDR3 is made up of 14 amino acids. Per germline, CDR1 SGHNT and CDR2 YENEEA. Trimming pared 1 base from V and 4 bases from J, leaving 10 bases between. The CDR3 here is CASSLARGSTEAFF. CDR3 DNA: TGTGCCAGCAGCTTAGCGCGGGGCAGCACTGAAGCTTTCTTT.

The chain is built from TRBV5-1 and TRBJ1-3; D gene uncertain. Between the trimmed V and J ends, which lost 2 bases and 0 bases, there was a span of 12 bases. This CDR3 is built from 16 residues. Germline V gene lookup returns CDR1 SGHRS and CDR2 YFSETQ. The CDR3 DNA reads TGCGCCAGCAGCTTTGCGGGCGGAAGCTCTGGAAACACCATATATTTT. Its translation: CASSFAGGSSGNTIYF.

CDR3 protein: CASSEGLATDTQYF. The CDR3 DNA follows: TGTGCCAGCAGCGAGGGACTAGCCACAGATACGCAGTATTTT. This rearrangement joins TRBV4-2 to TRBJ2-3; 9 positions match TRBD2. J gave up 2 bases and V 5 bases, and 2 bases lay outside the gene matches. This CDR3 comprises 14 residues. Looked up from germline, CDR1 is LGHNA and CDR2 is YNFKEQ.

The chain carries TRBV30 and TRBJ2-1; TRBD1 agrees at 10 bases. From germline, CDR1 is GTSNPN and CDR2 SVGIG (reference sequence). The CDR3 length is 14 residues. J lost 3 bases, V lost 4 bases, and 3 bases had no gene match. CDR3 in DNA: TGTGCCTGGAAGAGGGACAGGGGCTACAATGAGCAGTTCTTC. Translation: CAWKRDRGYNEQFF.

The V and J genes are TRBV10-2 and TRBJ1-1; 9 bases fit TRBD1. V dropped 7 bases and J dropped 0; count of bases not matched to a gene: 3. The germline CDR1 and CDR2 sequences are WSHSY and SAAADI. The CDR3 runs 14 residues. The CDR3 protein is CASTGTGLNTEAFF. CDR3 in DNA: TGCGCCAGCACGGGGACAGGGCTGAACACTGAAGCTTTCTTT.

This clone came up a few times. The rearrangement joins TRBV5-5 to TRBJ2-7, with 9 bases aligning to TRBD2. Germline V lookup: CDR1 SGHKS, CDR2 YYEKEE (reference sequence). The CDR3 extends over 16 amino acids. With V trimmed by 0 bases and J by 2 bases, 6 bases remained unmatched. The CDR3 loop is CASSLEFLAGTYEQYF. DNA for the CDR3: TGTGCCAGCAGCTTGGAATTCCTAGCGGGAACCTACGAGCAGTACTTC.